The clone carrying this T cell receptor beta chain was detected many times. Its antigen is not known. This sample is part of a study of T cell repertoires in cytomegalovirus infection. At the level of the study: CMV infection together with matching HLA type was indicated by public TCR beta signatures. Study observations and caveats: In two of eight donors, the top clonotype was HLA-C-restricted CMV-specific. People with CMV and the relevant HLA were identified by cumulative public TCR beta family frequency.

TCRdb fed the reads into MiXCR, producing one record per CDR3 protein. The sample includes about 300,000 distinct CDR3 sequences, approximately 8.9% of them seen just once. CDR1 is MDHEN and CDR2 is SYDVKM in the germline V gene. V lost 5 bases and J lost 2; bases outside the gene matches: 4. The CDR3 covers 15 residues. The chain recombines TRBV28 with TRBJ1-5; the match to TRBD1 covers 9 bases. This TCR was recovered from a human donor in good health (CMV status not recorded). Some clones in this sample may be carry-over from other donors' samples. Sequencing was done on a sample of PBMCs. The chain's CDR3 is CASSLQGARNQPQHF. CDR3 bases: TGTGCCAGCAGTCTACAGGGGGCACGCAATCAGCCCCAGCATTTT.